This T cell receptor (beta chain) was identified in a study of blood T cell repertoires in COVID-19 (dated by TCRdb to the early 2020s). Broadly, across the study: The collaborator samples originated in the United States, Italy and Spain and spanned the acute and convalescent phases of COVID-19. Nearly every sample came with metadata listing a de-identified subject ID, COVID-19 status, age in years and sex. The material from the prospective study consisted of cDNA or gDNA derived from T cells, B-cell-depleted T cells, or PBMCs. The samples were drawn from the first 160 participants of the ongoing ImmuneRACE study and from 950 to 1,500 subjects provided by 6 global collaborators. Where available, HLA class I and class II types were obtained from metadata supplied by the sample provider rather than from assay-based typing. Subjects who had been exposed to COVID-19, were actively infected with it, or had recovered from it provided the deeply sampled blood TCRbeta repertoires that made up the dataset. The repertoires were released in a freely available public database intended as a resource for research on the immune response to SARS-CoV-2.

Remarks on this clone: Its specific antigen is unknown. The record has no base qualities; no much larger clone is one base away.

TCRbeta CDR3 regions were amplified from genomic DNA using the immunoSEQ Assay, a bias-controlled multiplex PCR. The study's own analysis went as follows. Within the assay, amplification of reference gene primers was used to estimate how many nucleated cells each sample contained. To quantify the absolute abundance of each unique TCRbeta CDR3 rearrangement, sequence reads were collapsed and filtered. Productive Simpson clonality was computed per sample as the square root of Simpson's diversity index over productive rearrangements. The immuneACCESS repertoire file appears here via TCRdb, limited to in-frame rearrangements. These files lack a portion of the clones; in checked studies, under half of the deficit traces to unresolved V genes, and the cause of the others is not known. Clone size and V and J calls were adopted from that table, with D and trimming inferred from the DNA. Across this sample there are about 310,000 clones, with around 86% seen only once. The biggest ten clones account for 1% of the sample.

Including the terminal cysteine and phenylalanine, the CDR3 comprises 18 residues. The sequence is cut down to CDR3 DNA, 54 bases in frame from base 1. V lost 1 base and J lost 3 bases; the stretch between them is 18 bases long. CDR1 and CDR2 were assigned from the germline V gene (reference sequence) as SEHNR and FQNEAQ. Collaborating institutions collected whole blood in K2EDTA tubes following their own protocols. For TCRbeta analysis, collaborators shipped samples in one of three forms: frozen whole blood, isolated PBMCs, or DNA extracted from either of those sample types. Study-wide findings and limitations: Clinical and demographic metadata were provided uncurated, with the amount varying by source and participant.

The sequenced sample consisted of peripheral blood. The rearranged segments are TRBV7-9 and TRBJ2-2; the D gene is possibly TRBD1, with 5 bases matching. The receptor was isolated from a man aged 45 to 65 with active or convalescent COVID-19. CDR3 loop: CASSLVSAAQVDTGELFF. The DNA reads as follows: TGTGCCAGCAGCTTAGTGTCGGCCGCACAGGTGGACACCGGGGAGCTGTTTTTT.